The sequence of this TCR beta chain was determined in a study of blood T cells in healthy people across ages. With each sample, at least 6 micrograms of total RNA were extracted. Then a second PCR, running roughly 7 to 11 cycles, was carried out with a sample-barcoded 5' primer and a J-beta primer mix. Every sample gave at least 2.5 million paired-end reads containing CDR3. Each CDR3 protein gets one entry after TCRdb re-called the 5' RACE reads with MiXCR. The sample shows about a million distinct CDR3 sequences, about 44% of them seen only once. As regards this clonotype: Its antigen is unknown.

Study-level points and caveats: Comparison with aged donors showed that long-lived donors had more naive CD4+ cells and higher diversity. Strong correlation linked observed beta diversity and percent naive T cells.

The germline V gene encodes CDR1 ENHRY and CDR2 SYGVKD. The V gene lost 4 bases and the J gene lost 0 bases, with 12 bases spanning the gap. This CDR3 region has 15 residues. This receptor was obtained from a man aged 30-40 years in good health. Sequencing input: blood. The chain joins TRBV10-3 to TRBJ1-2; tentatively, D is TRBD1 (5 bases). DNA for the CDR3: TGTGCCATCAGTGCTGACAGTACCTCTAACTATGGCTACACCTTC. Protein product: CAISADSTSNYGYTF.